These T cell receptor beta chains were read from a single sample in a study of blood T cell repertoires in COVID-19. The table came from immunoSEQ multiplex PCR; TCRdb's copy has only in-frame clones and leaves some out. The sample yields about 270,000 clones, around 93% seen once. The sample comprised PBMCs or T cells enriched from blood (not recorded which). Source of these receptors: a man aged 35 to 55 who had been exposed to COVID-19. Both conserved end residues are part of each CDR3. D genes are given only for firm matches. Part of the rows lack a size; the others show once, few, many or a class for expanded clones.

size: -; V: TRBV6-1; J: TRBJ2-1; D: TRBD2; DNA: TGTGCCAGCAGTGTAACCGGGACAGGGTCCCTAGCGGGAGGGAGAGAGCAGTTCTTC; CDR3: CASSVTGTGSLAGGREQFF
size: -; V: TRBV11-2; J: TRBJ1-1; D: -; DNA: TGTGCCAGCAGCTTAGCGGCGGATGAAGCTTTCTTT; CDR3: CASSLAADEAFF
size: -; V: TRBV15; J: TRBJ2-7; D: TRBD2; DNA: TGTGCCACCAGCAGAGATGGCGGGAGGGGCAACGAGCAGTACTTC; CDR3: CATSRDGGRGNEQYF
size: -; V: TRBV3-1/TRBV3-2; J: TRBJ2-1; D: -; DNA: TGTGCCAGCAGCCAACGAGGATCGCAGAAAGTGGATGAGCAGTTCTTC; CDR3: CASSQRGSQKVDEQFF
size: -; V: TRBV5-1; J: TRBJ1-6; D: -; DNA: TGCGCCAGCAGCTCAACAGTAGAGTGGAATTCACCCCTCCACTTT; CDR3: CASSSTVEWNSPLHF
size: -; V: TRBV27; J: TRBJ1-2; D: TRBD1; DNA: TGTGCCAGCAGTCGGAACCGCCTTGGCCTTGGGGGACAGGGGGACTATGGCTACACCTTC; CDR3: CASSRNRLGLGGQGDYGYTF
size: -; V: TRBV4-2; J: TRBJ1-6; D: -; DNA: TGTGCCAGCAGCCAGGAGAATAATTCACCCCTCCACTTT; CDR3: CASSQENNSPLHF
size: -; V: TRBV6-6; J: TRBJ1-1; D: TRBD1; DNA: TGTGCCAGCAGTGGACAGGGTGCGAACACTGAAGCTTTCTTT; CDR3: CASSGQGANTEAFF
size: -; V: TRBV19; J: TRBJ1-3; D: -; DNA: TGTGCCAGTAGTGCCATGTGGCTCGGAAACACCATATATTTT; CDR3: CASSAMWLGNTIYF
size: -; V: TRBV19; J: TRBJ2-7; D: -; DNA: TGTGCCAGTAGTATTCGAGGGAGCGACCACGAGCAGTACTTC; CDR3: CASSIRGSDHEQYF
size: -; V: TRBV28; J: TRBJ2-7; D: TRBD2; DNA: TGTGCCAGCAAACCTAGCGGGAGGGCCTGGGAGCAGTACTTC; CDR3: CASKPSGRAWEQYF
size: -; V: TRBV29-1; J: TRBJ1-2; D: -; DNA: TGCAGCGTTGAACACAGAGACTATGGCTACACCTTC; CDR3: CSVEHRDYGYTF
size: -; V: TRBV7-2; J: TRBJ2-4; D: TRBD1; DNA: TGTGCCAGCAGCTTTGGGACAGCCACAAACATTCAGTACTTC; CDR3: CASSFGTATNIQYF
size: -; V: TRBV5-1; J: TRBJ1-2; D: TRBD1; DNA: TGCGCCAGCAGCTTGTCCACAGGGGTCTATGGCTACACCTTC; CDR3: CASSLSTGVYGYTF
size: -; V: TRBV4-1; J: TRBJ2-1; D: TRBD2; DNA: TGCGCCAGCAGCCACCCCGGGACTAGCGGGAGGGAATCCTCCTACAATGAGCAGTTCTTC; CDR3: CASSHPGTSGRESSYNEQFF
size: -; V: TRBV7-6; J: TRBJ1-1; D: TRBD1; DNA: TGTGCCAGCAGCTTAGCACAGGGGAAGTCGAACACTGAAGCTTTCTTT; CDR3: CASSLAQGKSNTEAFF
size: -; V: TRBV30; J: TRBJ1-3; D: TRBD1; DNA: TGTGCCGGACAGGGGAACTCTGGAAACACCATATATTTT; CDR3: CAGQGNSGNTIYF
size: few; V: TRBV28; J: TRBJ2-7; D: -; DNA: TGTGCCAGCAGTTTATCGGCCTACGAGCAGTACTTC; CDR3: CASSLSAYEQYF
size: once; V: TRBV29-1; J: TRBJ2-1; D: TRBD2; DNA: TGCAGCGTTGCTAGCGGGAAGGGCCATGAGCAGTTCTTC; CDR3: CSVASGKGHEQFF
size: -; V: TRBV5-5; J: TRBJ1-2; D: -; DNA: TGTGCCAGCAGCTTGAGTCGGGGGAACTATGGCTACACCTTC; CDR3: CASSLSRGNYGYTF
size: once; V: TRBV11-3; J: TRBJ2-5; D: -; DNA: TGTGCCAGCAGCTTAGCTAGTAGGGGGAGAAAAGAGACCCAGTACTTC; CDR3: CASSLASRGRKETQYF
size: -; V: TRBV6-4; J: TRBJ1-2; D: TRBD1; DNA: TGTGCCAGCAGTCAGGGACAGGGGAGAGGTGGCTACACCTTC; CDR3: CASSQGQGRGGYTF
size: -; V: TRBV24-1; J: TRBJ2-7; D: TRBD1; DNA: TGTGCCACCAGTGAGCATGGACAGGGAACCTACGAGCAGTACTTC; CDR3: CATSEHGQGTYEQYF
size: -; V: TRBV28; J: TRBJ2-7; D: TRBD2; DNA: TGTGCCAGCACCCTAACCGGGACTAGCGGGAGGGTCTCCTACGAGCAGTACTTC; CDR3: CASTLTGTSGRVSYEQYF
size: -; V: TRBV4-1; J: TRBJ2-3; D: -; DNA: TGCGCCAGCAGCCAAGGGGCGCACCCCACAGATACGCAGTATTTT; CDR3: CASSQGAHPTDTQYF
size: once; V: TRBV6-5; J: TRBJ2-5; D: -; DNA: TGTGCCAGCAGACTGGGGGGACAAGAGACCCAGTACTTC; CDR3: CASRLGGQETQYF
size: -; V: TRBV29-1; J: TRBJ2-3; D: -; DNA: TGCAGCGTTGAAGGGGCAAGGACAGAGCCTAGCACAGATACGCAGTATTTT; CDR3: CSVEGARTEPSTDTQYF